The clone carrying this TCR beta chain was seen repeatedly, ten times or more. This sample was included in a study of T-cell reconstitution after alpha-beta-depleted transplantation in children. Germline V gene data show CDR1 as MNHEY and CDR2 as SVGEGT. The CDR3 extends over 11 amino acids. V gave up 6 bases and J gave up 2 bases, with 4 bases separating them. Researchers prepared the TCRbeta library using unique molecular identifiers, the study reports. TCRdb re-called the PCR reads with MiXCR, one entry per CDR3 protein. The sample lists about 230,000 distinct CDR3 sequences; around 13% were seen once.

The chain carries TRBV6-2 or TRBV6-3 and TRBJ2-5; D ambiguous. The sequence was collected from a human donor who donated a stem cell graft to a child with acute lymphoblastic leukemia. The sequencing used PBMCs from the stem cell graft donor, collected from the stem cell graft. CDR3 DNA sequence: TGTGCCAGCAGCCAACAAGAGACCCAGTACTTC. Its translation is CASSQQETQYF.